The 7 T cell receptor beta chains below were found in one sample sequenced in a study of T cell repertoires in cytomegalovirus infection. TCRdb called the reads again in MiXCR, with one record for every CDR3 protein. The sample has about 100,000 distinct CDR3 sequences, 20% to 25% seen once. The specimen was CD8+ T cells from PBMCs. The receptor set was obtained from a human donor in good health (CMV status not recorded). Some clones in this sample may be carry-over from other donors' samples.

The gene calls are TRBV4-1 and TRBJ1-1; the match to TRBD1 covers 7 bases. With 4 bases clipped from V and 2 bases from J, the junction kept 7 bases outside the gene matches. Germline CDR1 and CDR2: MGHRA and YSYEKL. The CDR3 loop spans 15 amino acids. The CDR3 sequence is CASSPWDSFNTEAFF. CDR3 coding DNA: TGCGCCAGCAGCCCATGGGACAGCTTTAACACTGAAGCTTTCTTT.

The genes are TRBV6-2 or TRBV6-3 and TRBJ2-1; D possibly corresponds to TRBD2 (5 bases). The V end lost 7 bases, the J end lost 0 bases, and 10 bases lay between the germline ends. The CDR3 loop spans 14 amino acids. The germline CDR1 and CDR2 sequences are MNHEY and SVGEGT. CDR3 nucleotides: TGTGCCAGCAACGAGGGTAGCTCCTACAATGAGCAGTTCTTC. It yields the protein CASNEGSSYNEQFF.

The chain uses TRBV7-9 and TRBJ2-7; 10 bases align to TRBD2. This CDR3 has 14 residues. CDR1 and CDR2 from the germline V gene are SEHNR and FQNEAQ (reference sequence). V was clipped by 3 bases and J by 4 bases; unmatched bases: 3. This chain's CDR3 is CASSFASGGYEQYF. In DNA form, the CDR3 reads TGTGCCAGCAGCTTTGCTAGCGGGGGATACGAGCAGTACTTC.

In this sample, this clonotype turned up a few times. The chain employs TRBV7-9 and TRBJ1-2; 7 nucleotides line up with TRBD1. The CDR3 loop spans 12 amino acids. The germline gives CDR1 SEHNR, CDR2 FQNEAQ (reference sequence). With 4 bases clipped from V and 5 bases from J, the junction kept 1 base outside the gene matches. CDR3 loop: CASSSGGYGYTF. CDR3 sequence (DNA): TGTGCCAGCAGCTCAGGGGGATATGGCTACACCTTC.

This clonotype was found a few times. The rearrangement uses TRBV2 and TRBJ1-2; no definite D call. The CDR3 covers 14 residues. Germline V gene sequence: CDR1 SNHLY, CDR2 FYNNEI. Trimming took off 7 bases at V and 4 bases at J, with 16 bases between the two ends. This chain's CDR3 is CASTDGTHPYGYTF. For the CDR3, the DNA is TGTGCCAGCACTGACGGCACGCATCCCTATGGCTACACCTTC.

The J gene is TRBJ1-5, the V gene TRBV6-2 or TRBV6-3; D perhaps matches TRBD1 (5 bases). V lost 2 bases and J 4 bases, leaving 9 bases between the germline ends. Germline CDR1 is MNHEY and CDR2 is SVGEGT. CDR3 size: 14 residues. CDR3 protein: CASSYRGENQPQHF. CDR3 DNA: TGTGCCAGCAGTTACCGAGGGGAGAATCAGCCCCAGCATTTT.

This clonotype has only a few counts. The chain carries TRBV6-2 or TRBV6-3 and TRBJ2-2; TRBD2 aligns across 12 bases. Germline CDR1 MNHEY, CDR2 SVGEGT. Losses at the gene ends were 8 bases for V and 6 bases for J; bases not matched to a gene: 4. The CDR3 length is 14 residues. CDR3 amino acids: CASDGTSGSGELFF. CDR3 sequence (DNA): TGTGCCAGCGACGGGACTAGCGGGTCCGGGGAGCTGTTTTTT.